This T cell receptor beta chain was profiled in a study of T-cell reconstitution after alpha-beta-depleted transplantation in children. Regarding the study as a whole: Expanded clones from the graft, numbering several hundred, reportedly supplied alpha-beta T cells about two months after transplant. Most T-cell counts and diversity one year after the transplant came from T cells that were newly produced. From surviving recipient T cells and thymic progenitors came the high day-60 TCRbeta diversity observed in some patients.

A TCRbeta library incorporating unique molecular identifiers was prepared. A single record per CDR3 protein comes from TCRdb applying MiXCR to the PCR reads. The table lists 45,000 to 70,000 distinct CDR3 sequences, 35% to 55% of them singletons. Worth noting for this clonotype: The antigen remains undetermined.

This sequence was found in a male patient aged 10-17 years who had a stem cell transplant for acute lymphoblastic leukemia, so the T cells may come from the graft donor. The starting material was PBMCs, mostly from graft donor cells, obtained 360 days after TCRalphabeta/CD19-depleted stem cell transplant.

The CDR3 DNA sequence: TGCGCCAGCAGCCAGGGGGCAAGCGGGAGCTCCTACAATGAGCAGTTCTTC. It encodes CASSQGASGSSYNEQFF. The rearrangement uses TRBV4-3 and TRBJ2-1; TRBD2 matches at 8 bases. The CDR3 has 17 amino acids. Germline trimming cut 3 bases from V and 0 bases from J; bases unmatched to any gene: 7. Germline CDR1 is LGHNA and CDR2 is YSLEER.